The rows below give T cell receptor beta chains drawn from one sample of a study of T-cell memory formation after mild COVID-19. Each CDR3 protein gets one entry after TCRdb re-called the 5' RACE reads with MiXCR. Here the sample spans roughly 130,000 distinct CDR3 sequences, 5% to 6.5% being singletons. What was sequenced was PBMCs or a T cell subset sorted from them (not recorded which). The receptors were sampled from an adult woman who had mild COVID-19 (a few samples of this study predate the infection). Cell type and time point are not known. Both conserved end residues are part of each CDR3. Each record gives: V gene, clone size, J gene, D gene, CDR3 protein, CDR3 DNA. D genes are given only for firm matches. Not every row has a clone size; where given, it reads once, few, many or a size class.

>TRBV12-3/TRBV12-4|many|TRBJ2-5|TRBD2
CASSPRLAGTQETQYF
TGTGCCAGCAGTCCCCGACTAGCGGGAACTCAAGAGACCCAGTACTTC
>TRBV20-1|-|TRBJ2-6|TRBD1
CSSKTGVGSGANVLTF
TGCAGTTCAAAGACAGGGGTTGGCTCTGGGGCCAACGTCCTGACTTTC
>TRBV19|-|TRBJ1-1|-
CASSIGLTGPGTEAFF
TGTGCCAGTAGTATAGGGTTGACAGGACCGGGGACTGAAGCTTTCTTT
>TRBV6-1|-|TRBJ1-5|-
CASSLGWIGGINQPQHF
TGTGCCAGCAGCCTTGGGTGGATCGGGGGGATAAATCAGCCCCAGCATTTT
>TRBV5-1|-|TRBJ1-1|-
CASSIGTEAFF
TGCGCCAGCAGCATTGGCACTGAAGCTTTCTTT
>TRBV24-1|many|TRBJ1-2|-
CATSDRDWYGYTF
TGTGCCACCAGTGATCGTGACTGGTATGGCTACACCTTC
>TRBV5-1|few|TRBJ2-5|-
CASSTDRNQETQYF
TGCGCCAGCAGTACTGACAGGAACCAAGAGACCCAGTACTTC
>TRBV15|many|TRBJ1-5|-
CATSREGSQPQHF
TGTGCCACCAGCAGAGAGGGAAGTCAGCCCCAGCATTTT
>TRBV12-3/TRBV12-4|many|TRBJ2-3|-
CASRTGGVRTDTQYF
TGTGCCAGTAGGACAGGAGGGGTACGCACAGATACGCAGTATTTT
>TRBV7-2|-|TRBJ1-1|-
CASSAGTVNTEAFF
TGTGCCAGCAGCGCCGGGACGGTGAACACTGAAGCTTTCTTT
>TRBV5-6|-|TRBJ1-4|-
CASSFGATNEKLFF
TGTGCCAGCAGCTTTGGTGCAACTAATGAAAAACTGTTTTTT